These 5 T cell receptor beta chains were all obtained from the same sample, sequenced in a study of PD-1 blockade in mismatch repair-deficient tumors. The repertoire was sequenced with immunoSEQ multiplex PCR; TCRdb's copy has only in-frame clones and lacks some. The sample consists of some 50,000 clones, around 77% of them appearing once. The sample was PBMCs, taken before pembrolizumab treatment. The receptors were gathered from an adult with mismatch repair-deficient cancer.

The chain couples TRBV30 to TRBJ2-3; either TRBD1 or TRBD2 may fit D (5 bases each). The CDR3 has 14 amino acids. Trimming took off 5 bases at V and 2 bases at J, with 14 bases between the two ends. Germline V lookup: CDR1 GTSNPN, CDR2 SVGIG (reference sequence). CDR3: CAWGTGISTDTQYF. The DNA for the CDR3 is TGTGCCTGGGGGACGGGGATCTCCACAGATACGCAGTATTTT.

V is TRBV4-1 and J is TRBJ2-5, with D possibly being TRBD2 (6 bases). CDR3 size: 12 residues. Looked up from germline, CDR1 is MGHRA and CDR2 is YSYEKL. Trimming stripped 3 bases from V and 5 bases from J, with 7 bases between. The CDR3: CASSHGGETQYF. The CDR3 bases are TGCGCCAGCAGCCATGGGGGGGAGACCCAGTACTTC.

The chain is built from TRBV30 and TRBJ1-2; 7 nucleotides align to TRBD1. Germline V lookup: CDR1 GTSNPN, CDR2 SVGIG (reference sequence). Germline trimming cut 6 bases from V and 8 bases from J; bases unmatched to any gene: 12. The CDR3 is 13 amino acids. The CDR3 reads CACSPGQPTGYTF. In DNA form, the CDR3 reads TGTGCCTGTTCCCCGGGACAGCCGACGGGCTACACCTTC. Together with reference TRBV30 and TRBJ1-2, the CDR3 gives the full variable domain: SQTIHQWPATLVQPVGSPLSLECTVEGTSNPNLYWYRQAAGRGLQLLFYSVGIGQISSEVPQNLSASRPQDRQFILSSKKLLLSDSGFYLCACSPGQPTGYTFGSGTRLTVV.

V gene TRBV10-3 combines with J gene TRBJ2-7, with 9 positions matching TRBD2. V was clipped by 2 bases and J by 3 bases; unmatched bases: 5. Germline CDR1 reads ENHRY; CDR2 reads SYGVKD. CDR3 length: 15 residues. CDR3 nucleotides: TGTGCCATCAGTGAGGGGGTAGCGGGAGTCTACGAGCAGTACTTC. Translated: CAISEGVAGVYEQYF.

The chain couples TRBV2 to TRBJ2-5; 9 bases map to TRBD2. Germline trimming cut 6 bases from V and 6 bases from J; bases unmatched to any gene: 14. The CDR3 length is 16 residues. CDR1 and CDR2 from the germline V gene are SNHLY and FYNNEI. The CDR3 sequence: CASRTHSGSLGKTQYF. The CDR3 DNA follows: TGTGCCAGCAGGACCCATAGCGGGAGCCTCGGGAAGACCCAGTACTTC.